Listed below are T cell receptor beta chains from one sample, sequenced in a study of blood T cells in healthy people across ages. One entry per CDR3 protein results from TCRdb running MiXCR on the 5' RACE reads. The repertoire includes 1.5 million to 2 million distinct CDR3 sequences, 28% of them detected once, and roughly 8.2% sits in the top ten. The sample taken for sequencing was blood. The receptors were gathered from a woman between 25 and 40 years old in good health. CDR3s include the opening cysteine and the closing phenylalanine or tryptophan. A D gene is named only where the DNA matches it firmly. Clone size is stated in some rows and not others, as once, few, many or a class when expanded.

clone size	D gene	V gene	J gene	CDR3 DNA	CDR3 protein
NA	NA	TRBV2	TRBJ1-1	TGTGCCAGCAGTGAACAGGGCTGGACTGAAGCTTTCTTT	CASSEQGWTEAFF
NA	NA	TRBV15	TRBJ1-2	TGTGCCACCAGTATATGGGGGCAGAGCTATGGCTACACCTTC	CATSIWGQSYGYTF
few	TRBD1	TRBV7-2	TRBJ2-4	TGTGCCAGCAGCTTAGATTCTGGACAGGGTATAAACATTCAGTACTTC	CASSLDSGQGINIQYF
NA	NA	TRBV12-3/TRBV12-4	TRBJ1-2	TGTGCCAGCACCACCGAGCATTCCTATGGCTACACCTTC	CASTTEHSYGYTF
many	NA	TRBV29-1	TRBJ2-1	TGCAGCGTTGGACAGGCTGAGCAGTTCTTC	CSVGQAEQFF
NA	NA	TRBV7-2	TRBJ2-7	TGTGCCAGCAGCTTCTCGAGGGGGTCGAGCGAGCAGTACTTC	CASSFSRGSSEQYF
NA	NA	TRBV6-5	TRBJ2-1	TGTGCCAGCAGACAACTAGATGAGCAGTTCTTC	CASRQLDEQFF
NA	NA	TRBV4-3	TRBJ2-2	TGCGCCAGCAGCCAAGCGCCGATGGTCACCGGGGAGCTGTTTTTT	CASSQAPMVTGELFF
NA	NA	TRBV2	TRBJ2-7	TGTGCCAGCAATCGCTTCACAGAGAATGAGCAGTACTTC	CASNRFTENEQYF
few	NA	TRBV7-9	TRBJ1-3	TGTGCCAGCAGCTTAAAAGGTGATCCTGGAAACACCATATATTTT	CASSLKGDPGNTIYF
NA	TRBD2	TRBV9	TRBJ2-1	TGTGCCAGCAGCGTAGCTGAGGGAGGGATACCCTACAATGAGCAGTTCTTC	CASSVAEGGIPYNEQFF
many	TRBD1	TRBV6-5	TRBJ1-2	TGTGCCAGCAGTTGGGACAGGAGTATCCCAAACTATGGCTACACCTTC	CASSWDRSIPNYGYTF
NA	NA	TRBV7-2	TRBJ1-5	TGTGCCAGCAGCTTAGTCTCCAGGGGCAATCAGCCTCAGCATTTT	CASSLVSRGNQPQHF
few	NA	TRBV20-1	TRBJ2-3	TGCAGTGCCTTCCATACGCAGTATTTT	CSAFHTQYF
few	TRBD1	TRBV11-2	TRBJ2-7	TGTGCCAGCAGGCCCGGGACAGAACTCTACGAGCAGTACTTC	CASRPGTELYEQYF
NA	NA	TRBV6-6	TRBJ2-1	TGTGCCAGCAACAAAGGGGGAGGGGGTGGCAATGAGCAGTTCTTC	CASNKGGGGGNEQFF
few	TRBD1	TRBV15	TRBJ2-1	TGTGCCACCAGCATCCTGGGGGGACAGGGGGCGAATGAGCAGTTCTTC	CATSILGGQGANEQFF
many	TRBD2	TRBV12-3/TRBV12-4	TRBJ2-5	TGTGCCAGCAGAACCGGGACTAGCGGGGGCCAAGAGACCCAGTACTTC	CASRTGTSGGQETQYF
many	TRBD2	TRBV5-1	TRBJ2-5	TGCGCCAGCAGCTTCCCTAGCGGGGACCAAGAGACCCAGTACTTC	CASSFPSGDQETQYF
few	NA	TRBV24-1	TRBJ2-5	TGTGCCACCAGTGATGCGGCGGCGGTAGAGACCCAGTACTTC	CATSDAAAVETQYF
many	NA	TRBV29-1	TRBJ2-3	TGCAGCGTTGAGTCAGGCACAGATACGCAGTATTTT	CSVESGTDTQYF
many	NA	TRBV5-5	TRBJ1-2	TGTGCCAGCAGCGATAGACAGACGAACTATGGCTACACCTTC	CASSDRQTNYGYTF
few	TRBD1	TRBV5-1	TRBJ2-1	TGCGCCAGCAGTAAGTCGTTAGGGACAGGGTCCGATGAGCAGTTCTTC	CASSKSLGTGSDEQFF